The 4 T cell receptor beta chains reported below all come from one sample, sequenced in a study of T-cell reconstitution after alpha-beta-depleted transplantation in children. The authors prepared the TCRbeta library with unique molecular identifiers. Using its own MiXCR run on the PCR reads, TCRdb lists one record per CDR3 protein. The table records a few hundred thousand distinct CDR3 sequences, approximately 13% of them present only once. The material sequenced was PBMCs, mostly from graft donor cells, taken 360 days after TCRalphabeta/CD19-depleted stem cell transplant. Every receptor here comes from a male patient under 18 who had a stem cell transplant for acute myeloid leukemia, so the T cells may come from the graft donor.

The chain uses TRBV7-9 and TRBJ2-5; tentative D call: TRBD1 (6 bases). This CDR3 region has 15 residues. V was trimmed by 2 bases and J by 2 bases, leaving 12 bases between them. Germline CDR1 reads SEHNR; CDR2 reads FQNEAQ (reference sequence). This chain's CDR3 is CASSLIDRSQETQYF. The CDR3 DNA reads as TGTGCCAGCAGCTTAATAGACAGGAGTCAAGAGACCCAGTACTTC.

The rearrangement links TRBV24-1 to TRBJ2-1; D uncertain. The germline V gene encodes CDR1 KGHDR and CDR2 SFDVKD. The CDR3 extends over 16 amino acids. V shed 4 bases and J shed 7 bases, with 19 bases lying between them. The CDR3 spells CATSDPRPSITNEQFF. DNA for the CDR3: TGTGCCACCAGTGACCCCAGACCATCCATAACGAATGAGCAGTTCTTC.

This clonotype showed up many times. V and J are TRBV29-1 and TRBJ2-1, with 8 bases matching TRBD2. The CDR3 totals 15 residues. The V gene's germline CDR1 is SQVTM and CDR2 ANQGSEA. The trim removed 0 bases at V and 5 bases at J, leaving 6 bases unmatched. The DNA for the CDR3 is TGCAGCGTTGAAGATCTTAGCGGGACGGACAATGAGCAGTTCTTC. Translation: CSVEDLSGTDNEQFF.

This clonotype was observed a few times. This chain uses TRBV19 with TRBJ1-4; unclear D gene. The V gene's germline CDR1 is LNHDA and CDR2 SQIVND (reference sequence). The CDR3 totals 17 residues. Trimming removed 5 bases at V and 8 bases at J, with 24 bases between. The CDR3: CASSPPPGSARKEKLFF. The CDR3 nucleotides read TGTGCCAGTAGTCCCCCTCCAGGATCGGCGCGTAAGGAAAAACTGTTTTTT.